The text below deals with one TCR beta chain. Researchers made TCR beta libraries by using iRepertoire HTBI primers and running Arm-PCR on CDR3 regions. Using its own MiXCR run on the multiplex PCR reads, TCRdb lists one record per CDR3 protein. The sample lists roughly 380,000 distinct CDR3 sequences; roughly 17% were seen once. This record comes from a study of regulatory T cells in long-lasting Graves disease. The time point: newly diagnosed GD, antithyroid drugs for less than 3 months. The TCR library was made from RNA extracted from PBMCs. Germline assignment: CDR1 SGHDT and CDR2 YYEEEE. The CDR3 sequence is 15 residues long. V trimming: 6 bases; J trimming: 5 bases; junction bases outside the gene matches: 12. This same sample was also part of a study on T cells in Graves' hyperthyroidism and ophthalmopathy.

This receptor was taken from a man aged 35-49 years with Graves disease. V usage is TRBV5-6 and J usage is TRBJ2-7; 9 bases line up with TRBD1. Here the sequenced sample was peripheral blood mononuclear cells (PBMCs), taken at new diagnosis, from a patient treated with antithyroid drugs. The CDR3 loop is CASKKPGQGYHEQYF. The CDR3 nucleotides are TGTGCCAGCAAAAAACCGGGACAGGGTTACCACGAGCAGTACTTC.